The present entry profiles one T cell receptor (beta chain) with its context. Compared with the rest of its sample, this clone is medium-sized (0.01 to 0.1%). Its binding antigen is unknown. The read falls 3 residues short of the CDR3 end, and the missing part is taken from the germline J gene. The germline V gene supplies CDR1 SGHTA and CDR2 FQGTGA. The germline V end is reduced by 2 bases and the J end by 8 bases; junction bases left unmatched: 7. The CDR3 spans 15 residues, from the cysteine through the phenylalanine. The 36 bases shown cover part of the CDR3, and their frame starts at base 1. For sequencing, equivalent amounts of genomic DNA were input from CVID and control samples. For every sample, a 60 bp segment covering the rearranged TCRbeta CDR3 region was amplified and then sequenced. The immunoSEQ assay, a bias-corrected multiplex PCR combined with high-throughput sequencing, was used for TCRbeta amplification. As for the original processing: Every unique nucleotide sequence counted as a clone and was annotated with V, D and J genes, copy number and frequency. Sequences were labeled productive if in frame, and non-productive if out of frame or containing stop codons. As previously described, Shannon's entropy was used to calculate clonality. The predicted amino acid sequences of productive clones were used to derive mean CDR3 Kyte-Doolittle hydropathy. The R hclust function was used to hierarchically cluster scaled V gene usage with Manhattan distance and complete linkage. To assess clone sharing by CDR3 amino acid sequence, 12 repertoires per group were resampled over 100 rounds. The repertoires were searched for 60 to 70 published EBV-specific TCRbeta sequences and some 230 published CMV-specific TCRbeta sequences. Two CVID samples yielding fewer than 10,000 sequences were excluded from analysis, leaving under 45 CVID repertoires. Sourced from immuneACCESS, this table was stored by TCRdb with only in-frame sequences that have V and J called. A share of the clones is absent; for the studies checked, an unresolved V gene accounts for under half, and the remainder has no known explanation. The DNA gave D and trimming, while V, J and clone size come from that table. This sample holds more than 20,000 clones in total, without any singletons. The top ten clonotypes cover approximately 2.3% of the sample.

The sample comes from a study of T cell clonality in common variable immunodeficiency (dated by TCRdb to about 2015). Diagnosis of CVID followed standard criteria, namely serum IgG, IgA and/or IgM below the normal range together with specific antibody deficiency. There were about 42 subjects in the CVID group (around 15 female and about 29 male), ranging in age from roughly 9 to 65 years, with a mean age of roughly 40. Most of the CVID patients and most of the healthy controls were of Caucasian heritage. All CVID subjects had received replacement immunoglobulin therapy for at least one year at the time of study participation. At the time of blood collection, no CVID subject was ill or was being treated with immunomodulatory or immunosuppressive medication. From each donor, about 5 to 8 ml of heparinized peripheral whole blood was collected. Genomic DNA from adults with common variable immune deficiency (CVID) and from healthy adult controls was used for sequencing of TCRbeta CDR3 repertoires. Diluted blood was subjected to density centrifugation over Hypaque 1077 or Ficoll-Paque for isolation of peripheral blood mononuclear cells. Unsorted mononuclear cells served as the source of genomic DNA, which was extracted either by Qiagen column purification or by a centrifugation-based method.

Overall results and qualifications from the work: Correlations between repertoire features and clinical complications were limited by patient heterogeneity within the CVID cohort. Even though DNA input was the same, control samples had an average of roughly 76,000 unique sequences each, compared with about 30,000 in CVID samples. Reportedly, TCRbeta sequences from CVID had fewer deletions and N-nucleotide insertions, and highly modified clones with 13 or more V deletions were absent from CVID. The authors noted that sequencing repertoires of T cell subpopulations would be needed to clarify what caused the increased clonality in CVID. TCRbeta clonality was higher in CVID subjects than in healthy controls (t-test p = 0.018), and the increase was most characteristic of about a third of subjects. CVID subjects shared fewer TCRbeta clones with each other than healthy controls did (p < 0.0001).

The sequenced sample was peripheral blood mononuclear cells. The chain links TRBV7-3 with TRBJ2-3, with 10 central nucleotides matching TRBD1. The TCR sequence derives from a human donor with common variable immunodeficiency. Partial CDR3 DNA: TGTGCCAGCAGCTTAGGACAGGGGGAGGGCGGTACG. Translated, it reads CASSLGQGEGGT. The full CDR3 protein reads CASSLGQGEGGTQYF.